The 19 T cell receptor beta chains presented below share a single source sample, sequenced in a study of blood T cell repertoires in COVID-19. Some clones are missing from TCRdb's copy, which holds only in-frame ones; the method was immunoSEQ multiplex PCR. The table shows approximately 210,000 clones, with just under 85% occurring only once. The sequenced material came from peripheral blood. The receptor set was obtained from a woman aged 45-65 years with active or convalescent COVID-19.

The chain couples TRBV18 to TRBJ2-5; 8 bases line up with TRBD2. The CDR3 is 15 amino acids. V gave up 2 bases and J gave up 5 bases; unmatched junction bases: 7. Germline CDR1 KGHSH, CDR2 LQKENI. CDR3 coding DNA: TGTGCCAGCTCACCAAACGGGAGGGACCGGGAGACCCAGTACTTC. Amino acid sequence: CASSPNGRDRETQYF. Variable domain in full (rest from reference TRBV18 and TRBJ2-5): NAGVMQNPRHLVRRRGQEARLRCSPMKGHSHVYWYRQLPEEGLKFMVYLQKENIIDESGMPKERFSAEFPKEGPSILRIQQVVRGDSAAYFCASSPNGRDRETQYFGPGTRLLVL.

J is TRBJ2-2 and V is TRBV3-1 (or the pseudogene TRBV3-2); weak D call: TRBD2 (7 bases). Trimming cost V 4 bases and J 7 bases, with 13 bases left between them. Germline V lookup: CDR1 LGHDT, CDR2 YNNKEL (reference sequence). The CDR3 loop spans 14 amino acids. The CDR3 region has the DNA TGTGCCAGCAGCCCTAGGGGGGGCCTCGGGGAGCTGTTTTTT. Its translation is CASSPRGGLGELFF.

The CDR3 loop reads CASAVGGLMGTGELFF. CDR3 DNA sequence: TGTGCCAGCGCCGTAGGGGGCTTAATGGGGACCGGGGAGCTGTTTTTT. V and J are TRBV2 and TRBJ2-2; 7 bases align to TRBD1. With V trimmed by 8 bases and J by 5 bases, 14 bases remained unmatched. From germline, CDR1 is SNHLY and CDR2 FYNNEI. This CDR3 is 16 amino acids long.

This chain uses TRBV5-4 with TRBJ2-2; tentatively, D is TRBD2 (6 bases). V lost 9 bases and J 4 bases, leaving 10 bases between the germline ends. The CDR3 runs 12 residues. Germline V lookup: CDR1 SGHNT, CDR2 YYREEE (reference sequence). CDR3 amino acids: CATLASTGELFF. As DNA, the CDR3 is TGTGCCACCCTAGCGAGCACCGGGGAGCTGTTTTTT.

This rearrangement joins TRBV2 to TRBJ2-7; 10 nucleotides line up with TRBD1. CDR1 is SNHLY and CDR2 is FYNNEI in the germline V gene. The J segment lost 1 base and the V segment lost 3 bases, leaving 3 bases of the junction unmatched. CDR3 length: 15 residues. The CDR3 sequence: CASSEDRGGSYEQYV. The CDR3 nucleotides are TGTGCCAGCAGTGAGGACAGGGGGGGGTCCTACGAGCAGTACGTC.

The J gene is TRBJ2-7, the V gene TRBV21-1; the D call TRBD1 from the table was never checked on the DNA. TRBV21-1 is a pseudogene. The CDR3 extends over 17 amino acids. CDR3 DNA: TGTGCCAGCAGCAAAGGGCGGGCAGGGGTTTGGCCCTACGAGCAGTACTTC. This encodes CASSKGRAGVWPYEQYF.

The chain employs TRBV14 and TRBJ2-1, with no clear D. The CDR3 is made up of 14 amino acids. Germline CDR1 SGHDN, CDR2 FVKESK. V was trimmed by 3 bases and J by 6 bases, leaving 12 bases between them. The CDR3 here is CASSQARPTNEQFF. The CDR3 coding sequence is TGTGCCAGCAGCCAGGCGAGGCCCACCAATGAGCAGTTCTTC.

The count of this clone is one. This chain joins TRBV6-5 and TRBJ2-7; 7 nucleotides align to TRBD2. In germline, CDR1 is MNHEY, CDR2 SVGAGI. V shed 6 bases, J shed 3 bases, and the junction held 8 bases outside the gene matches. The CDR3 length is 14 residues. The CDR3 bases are TGTGCCAGCAGACTGGGGACGGGAGGCTACGAGCAGTACGTC. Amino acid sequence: CASRLGTGGYEQYV.

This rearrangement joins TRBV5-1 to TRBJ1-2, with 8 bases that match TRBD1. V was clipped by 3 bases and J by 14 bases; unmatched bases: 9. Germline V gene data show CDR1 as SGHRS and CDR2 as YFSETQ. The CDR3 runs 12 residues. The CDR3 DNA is TGCGCCAGCAGCTGGACAGGGCTCCTCGGAACCTTC. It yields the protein CASSWTGLLGTF.

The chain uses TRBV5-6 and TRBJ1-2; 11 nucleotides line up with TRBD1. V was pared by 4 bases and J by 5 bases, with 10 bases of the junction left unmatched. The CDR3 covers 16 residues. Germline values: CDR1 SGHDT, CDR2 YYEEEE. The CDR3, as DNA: TGTGCCAGCAGCCCGATAGGACAGGGGGCACAATATGGCTACACCTTC. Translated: CASSPIGQGAQYGYTF.

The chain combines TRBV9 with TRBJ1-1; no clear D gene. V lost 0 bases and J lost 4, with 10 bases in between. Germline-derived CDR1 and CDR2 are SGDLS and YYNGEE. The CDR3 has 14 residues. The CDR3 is CASSVVPTSTEAFF. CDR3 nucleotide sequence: TGTGCCAGCAGCGTAGTCCCCACGAGCACTGAAGCTTTCTTT.

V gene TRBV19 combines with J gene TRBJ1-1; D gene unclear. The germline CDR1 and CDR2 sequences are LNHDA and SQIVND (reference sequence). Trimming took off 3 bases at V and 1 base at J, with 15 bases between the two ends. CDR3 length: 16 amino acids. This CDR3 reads CASSMRDGLGNTEAFF. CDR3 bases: TGTGCCAGTAGTATGCGTGATGGGCTCGGGAACACTGAAGCTTTCTTT.

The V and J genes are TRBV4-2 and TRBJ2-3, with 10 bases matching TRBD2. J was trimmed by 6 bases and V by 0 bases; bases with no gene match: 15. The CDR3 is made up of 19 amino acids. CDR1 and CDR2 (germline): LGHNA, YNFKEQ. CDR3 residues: CASSQDGGLAGDKGDTQYF. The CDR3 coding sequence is TGTGCCAGCAGCCAAGATGGGGGTCTAGCGGGGGATAAGGGCGATACGCAGTATTTT.

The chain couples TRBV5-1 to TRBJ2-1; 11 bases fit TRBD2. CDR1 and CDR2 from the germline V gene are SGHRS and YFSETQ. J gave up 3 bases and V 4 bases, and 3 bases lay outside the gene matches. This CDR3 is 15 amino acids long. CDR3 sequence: CASSTSGSIYNEQFF. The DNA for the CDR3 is TGCGCCAGCAGCACTAGCGGGAGCATCTACAATGAGCAGTTCTTC.

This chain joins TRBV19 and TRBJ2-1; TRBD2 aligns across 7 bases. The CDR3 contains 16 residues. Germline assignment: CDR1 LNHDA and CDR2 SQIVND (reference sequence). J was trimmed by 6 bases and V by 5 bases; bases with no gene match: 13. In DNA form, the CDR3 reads TGTGCCAGTAGTTTAGTCTCCGGCGGCGGGAGCAATGAGCAGTTCTTC. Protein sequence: CASSLVSGGGSNEQFF.

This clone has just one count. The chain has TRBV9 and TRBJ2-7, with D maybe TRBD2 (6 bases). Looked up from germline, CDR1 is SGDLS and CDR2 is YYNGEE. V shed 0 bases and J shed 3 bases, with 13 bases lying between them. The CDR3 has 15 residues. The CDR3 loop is CASSVVGGRYYEQYV. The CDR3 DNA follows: TGTGCCAGCAGCGTAGTGGGGGGAAGGTACTACGAGCAGTACGTC.

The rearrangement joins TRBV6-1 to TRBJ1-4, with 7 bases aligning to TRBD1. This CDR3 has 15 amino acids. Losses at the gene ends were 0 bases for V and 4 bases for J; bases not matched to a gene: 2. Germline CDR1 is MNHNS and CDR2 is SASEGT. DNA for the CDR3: TGTGCCAGCAGTGAAGCGGCAGGGGGTAATGAAAAACTGTTTTTT. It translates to CASSEAAGGNEKLFF.

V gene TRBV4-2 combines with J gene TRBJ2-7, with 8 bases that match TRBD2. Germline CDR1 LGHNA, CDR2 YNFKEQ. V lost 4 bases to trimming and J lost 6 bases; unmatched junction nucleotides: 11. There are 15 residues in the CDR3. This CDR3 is CASSRLFGGDREQYF. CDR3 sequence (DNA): TGTGCCAGCAGCCGGTTGTTCGGGGGGGATCGCGAGCAGTACTTC.

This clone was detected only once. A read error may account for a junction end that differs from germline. CDR3 loop: CASSQDSGPLLSYSSPLHF. CDR3 DNA: TGTGCCAGCAGCCAAGATTCAGGGCCCCTCCTTTCCTATAGTTCACCCCTCCACTTT. The chain joins TRBV14 to TRBJ1-6; D is perhaps TRBD1 (5 bases). The V gene's germline CDR1 is SGHDN and CDR2 FVKESK. This CDR3 has 19 amino acids.